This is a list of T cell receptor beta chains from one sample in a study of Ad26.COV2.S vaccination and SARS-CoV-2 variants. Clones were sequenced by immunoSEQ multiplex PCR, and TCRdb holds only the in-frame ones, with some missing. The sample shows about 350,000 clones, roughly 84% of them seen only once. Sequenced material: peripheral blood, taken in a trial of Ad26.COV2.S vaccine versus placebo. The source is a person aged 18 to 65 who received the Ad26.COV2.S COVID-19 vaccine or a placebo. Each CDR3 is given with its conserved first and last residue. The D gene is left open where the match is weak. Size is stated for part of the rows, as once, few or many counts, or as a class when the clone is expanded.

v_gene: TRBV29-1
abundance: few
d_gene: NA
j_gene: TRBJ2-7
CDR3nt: TGCAGCGTTCCCTCCGGGACGGTATCCTACGAGCAGTACTTC
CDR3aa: CSVPSGTVSYEQYF

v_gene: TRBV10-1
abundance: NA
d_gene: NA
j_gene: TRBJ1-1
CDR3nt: TGCGCCAGCAGTGAGTCTATGGGACTGGGCACTGAAGCTTTCTTT
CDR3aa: CASSESMGLGTEAFF

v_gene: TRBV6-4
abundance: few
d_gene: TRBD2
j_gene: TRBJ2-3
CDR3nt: TGTGCCAGCAGTGACAAGGCGGGGGGGGGCACAGATACGCAGTATTTT
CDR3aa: CASSDKAGGGTDTQYF

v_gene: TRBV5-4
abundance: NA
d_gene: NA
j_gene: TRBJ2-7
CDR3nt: TGTGCCAGCAGCTTGAACGGTGGAAAGAATTACTACGAGCAGTACTTC
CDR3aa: CASSLNGGKNYYEQYF

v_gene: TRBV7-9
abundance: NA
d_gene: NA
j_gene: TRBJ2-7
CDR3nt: TGTGCCAGCAGCTTAGTGGGCCACAGCATCGAGCAGTACTTC
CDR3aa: CASSLVGHSIEQYF

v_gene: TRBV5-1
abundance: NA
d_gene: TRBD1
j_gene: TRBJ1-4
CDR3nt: TGCGCCAGCAGCTTGGGACAGGGGAGGACTAATGAAAAACTGTTTTTT
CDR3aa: CASSLGQGRTNEKLFF

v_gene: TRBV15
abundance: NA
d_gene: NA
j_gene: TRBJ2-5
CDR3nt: TGTGCCACCGGGGGGCGGGACCAAGAGACCCAGTACTTC
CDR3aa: CATGGRDQETQYF

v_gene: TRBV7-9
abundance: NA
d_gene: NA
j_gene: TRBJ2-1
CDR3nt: TGTGCCAGCAGCTCAACCCGGACTACGAATTACAATGAGCAGTTCTTC
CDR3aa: CASSSTRTTNYNEQFF

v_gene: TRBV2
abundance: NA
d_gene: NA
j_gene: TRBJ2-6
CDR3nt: TGTGCCAGCAGTCGGGGCAGTACTCTGGGGGCCAACGTCCTGACTTTC
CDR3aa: CASSRGSTLGANVLTF

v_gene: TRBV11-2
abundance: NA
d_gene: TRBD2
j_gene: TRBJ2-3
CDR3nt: TGTGCCAGCAGCTTAGTAGCGGGGGGGCCGGGAACAGATACGCAGTATTTT
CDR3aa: CASSLVAGGPGTDTQYF

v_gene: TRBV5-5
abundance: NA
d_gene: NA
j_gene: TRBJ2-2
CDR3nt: TGTGCCAGCAGCTTTGATTTGGGGCACGGGGAGCTGTTTTTT
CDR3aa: CASSFDLGHGELFF

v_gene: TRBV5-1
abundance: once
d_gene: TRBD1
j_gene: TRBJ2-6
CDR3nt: TGCGCCAGCAGCGGGGGACAGCCCTCTGGGGCCAACGTCCTGACTTTC
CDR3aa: CASSGGQPSGANVLTF

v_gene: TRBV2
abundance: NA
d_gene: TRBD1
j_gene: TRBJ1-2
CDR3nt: TGTGCCAGCAGAGGGGACAGGTTTCGGTCTTTGGATGGCTACACCTTC
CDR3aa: CASRGDRFRSLDGYTF

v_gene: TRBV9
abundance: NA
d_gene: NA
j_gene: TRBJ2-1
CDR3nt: TGTGCCAGCAGCGTAGCGGGAGACTCCTACAATGAGCAGTTCTTC
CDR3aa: CASSVAGDSYNEQFF

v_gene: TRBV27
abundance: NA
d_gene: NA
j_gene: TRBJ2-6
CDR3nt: TGTGCCAGCAGTTTGCTTTCCTCTGGGGCCAACGTCCTGACTTTC
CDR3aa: CASSLLSSGANVLTF

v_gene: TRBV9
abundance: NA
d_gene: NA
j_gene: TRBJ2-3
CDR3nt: TGTGCCAGCAGCATACTAGGGGGAGGCGGGACAGATACGCAGTATTTT
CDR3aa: CASSILGGGGTDTQYF

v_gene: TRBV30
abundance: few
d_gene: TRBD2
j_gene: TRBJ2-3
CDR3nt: TGTGCCTCGAAAGAAGTTAGCGGGGGGGCGAATAGAGATACGCAGTATTTT
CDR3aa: CASKEVSGGANRDTQYF

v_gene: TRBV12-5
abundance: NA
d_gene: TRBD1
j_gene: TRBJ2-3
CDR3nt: TGTGCTAGTGGTTTTCCCGGGACAGGGGGCACAGATACGCAGTATTTT
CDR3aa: CASGFPGTGGTDTQYF

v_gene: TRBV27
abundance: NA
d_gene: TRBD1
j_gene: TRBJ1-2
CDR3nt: TGTGCCAGCAGCCGACAGGGATCGAACTATGGCTACACCTTC
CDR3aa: CASSRQGSNYGYTF

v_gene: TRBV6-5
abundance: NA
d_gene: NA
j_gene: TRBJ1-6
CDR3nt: TGTGCCAGCAGTTCAGGCTTCAATTCACCCCTCCACTTT
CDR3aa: CASSSGFNSPLHF

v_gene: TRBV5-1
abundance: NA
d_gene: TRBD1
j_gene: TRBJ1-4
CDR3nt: TGCGCCAGCAGCTTGGCCAGGACAGGGGGCTTTGCTAATGAAAAACTGTTTTTT
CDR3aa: CASSLARTGGFANEKLFF

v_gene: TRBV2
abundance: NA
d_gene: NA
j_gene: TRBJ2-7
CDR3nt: TGTGCCAGCAGTGCGGGGGTTCATGAGTACTTC
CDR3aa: CASSAGVHEYF

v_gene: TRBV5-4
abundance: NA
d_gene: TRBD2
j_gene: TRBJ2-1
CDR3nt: TGTGCCAGCAGCTTGAGAGCGGGGGGGCCAAGGAATGAGCAGTTCTTC
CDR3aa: CASSLRAGGPRNEQFF

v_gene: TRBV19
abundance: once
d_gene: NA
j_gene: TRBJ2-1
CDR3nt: TGTGCCAGTAGTGCGGGACACCTGAGCTCCTACAATGAGCAGTTCTTC
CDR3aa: CASSAGHLSSYNEQFF

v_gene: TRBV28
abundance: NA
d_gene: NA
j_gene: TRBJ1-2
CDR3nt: TGTGCCAGCAGTTTATTTGGGCGGACGGATAACTATGGCTACACCTTC
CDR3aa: CASSLFGRTDNYGYTF

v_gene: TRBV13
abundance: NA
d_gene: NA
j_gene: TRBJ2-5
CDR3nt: TGTGCCAGCAGCATTAGAGGACAGACCTTACAAGAGACCCAGTACTTC
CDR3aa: CASSIRGQTLQETQYF

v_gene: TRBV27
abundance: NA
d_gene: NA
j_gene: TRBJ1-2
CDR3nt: TGTGCCAGCAGTTTAAGGGACTATGGCTACACCTTC
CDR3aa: CASSLRDYGYTF

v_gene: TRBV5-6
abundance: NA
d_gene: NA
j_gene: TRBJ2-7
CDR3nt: TGTGCCAGCAGCACCTATGGGAACTACGAGCAGTACTTC
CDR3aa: CASSTYGNYEQYF

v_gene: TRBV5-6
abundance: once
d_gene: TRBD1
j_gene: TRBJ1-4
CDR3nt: TGTGCCAGCAGCCGAGGGACAGGGGGTTATAATGAAAAACTGTTTTTT
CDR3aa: CASSRGTGGYNEKLFF

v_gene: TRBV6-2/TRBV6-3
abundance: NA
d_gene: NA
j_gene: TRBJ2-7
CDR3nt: TGTGCCAGCAGTTTTACGACCTCCAGAAACTTGTACGAGCAGTACTTC
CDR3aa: CASSFTTSRNLYEQYF

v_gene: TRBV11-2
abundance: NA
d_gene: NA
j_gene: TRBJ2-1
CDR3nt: TGTGCCAGCAGCCTCTCAGGGTTTGGCTACAATGAGCAGTTCTTC
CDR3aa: CASSLSGFGYNEQFF

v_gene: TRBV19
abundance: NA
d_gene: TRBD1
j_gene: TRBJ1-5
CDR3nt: TGTGCCAGTAGTATTGACAGGGGGCTCAATCAGCCCCAGCATTTT
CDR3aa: CASSIDRGLNQPQHF

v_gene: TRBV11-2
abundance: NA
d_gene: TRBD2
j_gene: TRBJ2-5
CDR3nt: TGTGCCAGCAGCTTAGACCCCGGGAGGATAGAGACCCAGTACTTC
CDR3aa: CASSLDPGRIETQYF

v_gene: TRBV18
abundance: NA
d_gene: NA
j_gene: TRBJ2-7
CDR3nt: TGTGCCAGCTCACCAAGGGGAAACTCCTACGAGCAGTACTTC
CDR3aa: CASSPRGNSYEQYF

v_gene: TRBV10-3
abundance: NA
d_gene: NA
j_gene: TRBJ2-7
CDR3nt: TGTGCCTCCCCCACCTTGGCGCGAGGATGCTACGAGCAGTACTTC
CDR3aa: CASPTLARGCYEQYF

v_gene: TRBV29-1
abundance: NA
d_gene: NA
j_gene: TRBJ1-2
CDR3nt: TGCAGCGACTCCTATGGCTACACCTTC
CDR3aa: CSDSYGYTF

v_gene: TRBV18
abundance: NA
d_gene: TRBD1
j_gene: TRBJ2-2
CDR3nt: TGTGCCAGCTCACCCCTAGACTTGGGGACAGGGGGCACCGGGGAGCTGTTTTTT
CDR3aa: CASSPLDLGTGGTGELFF

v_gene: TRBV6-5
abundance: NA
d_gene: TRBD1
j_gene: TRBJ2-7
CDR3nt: TGTGCCAGCAGTTACTCGGGACAGGGGAACTACGAGCAGTACTTC
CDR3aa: CASSYSGQGNYEQYF

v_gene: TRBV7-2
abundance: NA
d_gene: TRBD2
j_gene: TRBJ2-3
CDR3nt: TGTGCCAGCAGCTACCATATTAGCGGGAGGTCCGTATTAGGTACGCAGTATTTT
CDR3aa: CASSYHISGRSVLGTQYF

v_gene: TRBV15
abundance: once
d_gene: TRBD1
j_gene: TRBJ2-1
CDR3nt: TGTGCCACCACTAGCCGGGACAGGGAGTACAATGAGCAGTTCTTC
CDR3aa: CATTSRDREYNEQFF

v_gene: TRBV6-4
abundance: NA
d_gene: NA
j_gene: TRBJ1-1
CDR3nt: TGTGCCAGCAGTGAGGTCGGGGGGCTGAGCACTGAAGCTTTCTTT
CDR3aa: CASSEVGGLSTEAFF

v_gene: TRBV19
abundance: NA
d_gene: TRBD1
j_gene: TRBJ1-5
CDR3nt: TGTGCCAGTAAGCAGGGGGCAAATCAGCCCCAGCATTTT
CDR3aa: CASKQGANQPQHF

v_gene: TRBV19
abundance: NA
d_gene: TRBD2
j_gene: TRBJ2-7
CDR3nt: TGTGCCAGTAGTATAGAGGGACTAGCGGGAGGGCGCTACGAGCAGTACTTC
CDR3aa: CASSIEGLAGGRYEQYF

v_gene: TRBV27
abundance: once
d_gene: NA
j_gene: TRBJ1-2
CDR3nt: TGTGCCAGCAGTGTCCGGGACTCCCCCTATGGCTACACCTTC
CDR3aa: CASSVRDSPYGYTF

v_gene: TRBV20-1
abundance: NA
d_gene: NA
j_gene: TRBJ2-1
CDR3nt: TGCAGTGCTAGTTGGTACGATGAGCAGTTCTTC
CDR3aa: CSASWYDEQFF

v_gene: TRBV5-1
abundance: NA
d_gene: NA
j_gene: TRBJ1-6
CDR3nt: TGCGCCAGCAGCTCACAGGGATTAGGGTCACCCCTCCACTTT
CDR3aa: CASSSQGLGSPLHF

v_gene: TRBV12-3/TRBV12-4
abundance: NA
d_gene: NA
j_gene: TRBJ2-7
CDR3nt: TGTGCCAGCAGTTGGAATCGCGCGGGCGAGCAGTACTTC
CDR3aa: CASSWNRAGEQYF

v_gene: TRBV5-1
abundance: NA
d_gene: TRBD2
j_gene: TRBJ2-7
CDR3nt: TGCGCCAGCAGCTCTAGCGGGAGCCCCGCCTCTCCAATGGGCGAGCAGTACTTC
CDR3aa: CASSSSGSPASPMGEQYF

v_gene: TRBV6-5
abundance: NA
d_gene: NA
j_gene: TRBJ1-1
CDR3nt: TGTGCCAGCAGCCTCAGGGCGGACGAAGCTTTCTTT
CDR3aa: CASSLRADEAFF

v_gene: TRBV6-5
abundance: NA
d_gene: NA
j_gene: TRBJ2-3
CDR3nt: TGTGCCAGCAGTCCTGGTTATGATACGCAGTATTTT
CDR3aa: CASSPGYDTQYF

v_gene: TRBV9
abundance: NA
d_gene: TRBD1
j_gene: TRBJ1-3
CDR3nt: TGTGCCAGCAGCGTGACTGGGACAGAGGCTGGAAACACCATATATTTT
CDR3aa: CASSVTGTEAGNTIYF

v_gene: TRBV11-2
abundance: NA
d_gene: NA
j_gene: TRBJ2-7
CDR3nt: TGTGCCAGCAGCTTAGGCGGCAGTCCCTACGAGCAGTACTTC
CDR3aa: CASSLGGSPYEQYF

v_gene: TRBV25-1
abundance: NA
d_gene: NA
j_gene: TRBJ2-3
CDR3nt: TGTGCCAGCAGCCTCGCGGGTAGCACAGATACGCAGTATTTT
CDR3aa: CASSLAGSTDTQYF

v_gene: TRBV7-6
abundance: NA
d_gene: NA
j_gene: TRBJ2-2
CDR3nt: TGTGCCAGCAGCCGAGCTGGGACAATGTCCGGGGAGCTGTTTTTT
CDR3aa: CASSRAGTMSGELFF

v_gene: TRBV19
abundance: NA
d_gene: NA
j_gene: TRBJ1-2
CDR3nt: TGTGCCAGTAGTGCCAGGGGTAACTATGGCTACACCTTC
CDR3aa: CASSARGNYGYTF

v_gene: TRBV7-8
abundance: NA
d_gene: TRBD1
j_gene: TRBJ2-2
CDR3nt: TGTGCCAGCAGAGGACAGGGAAGGAACACCGGGGAGCTGTTTTTT
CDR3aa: CASRGQGRNTGELFF

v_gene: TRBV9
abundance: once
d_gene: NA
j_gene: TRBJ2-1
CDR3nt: TGTGCCAGCAGCGTGGGAGGGGGGCGAGAGAATGAGCAGTTCTTC
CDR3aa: CASSVGGGRENEQFF

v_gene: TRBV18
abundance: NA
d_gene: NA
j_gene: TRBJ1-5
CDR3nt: TGTGCCAGCTCCCCCCAGGGCGGGGGCGTTCAGCCCCAGCATTTT
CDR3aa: CASSPQGGGVQPQHF

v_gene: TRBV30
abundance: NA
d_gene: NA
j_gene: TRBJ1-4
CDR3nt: TGTGCCTGGAGAAGTCAGCTGGGTGAAAAACTGTTTTTT
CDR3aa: CAWRSQLGEKLFF